These 5 T cell receptor beta chains originate from one sample sequenced in a study of shared clonotypes between healthy human individuals. Only in-frame clones appear in the TCRdb table, and some are missing; sequencing was by immunoSEQ multiplex PCR. The sample records over 2 million clones, 95% being singletons. The sequenced material came from naive CD4+ T cells sorted from blood. As to subset: CD45RA+ positively selected. These receptors originate from a man aged 18 to 30 in good health.

The rearrangement uses TRBV25-1 and TRBJ2-1; the D call may be TRBD1 or TRBD2 (5 bases each). V gave up 4 bases and J gave up 12 bases, with 22 bases separating them. Germline V lookup: CDR1 MGHDK, CDR2 SYGVNS. The CDR3 length is 15 residues. The CDR3 is CASSVRDPKVDRQFF. CDR3 DNA sequence: TGTGCCAGCAGTGTCCGGGACCCTAAGGTGGATAGGCAGTTCTTC.

The rearrangement links TRBV6-5 to TRBJ1-2, with D uncertain. In germline, CDR1 is MNHEY, CDR2 SVGAGI. V dropped 2 bases and J dropped 7 bases, with 5 bases sitting between them. The CDR3 is made up of 11 amino acids. CDR3 amino acids: CASSYLGGYTF. CDR3 nucleotides: TGTGCCAGCAGTTACCTAGGTGGCTACACCTTC.

The chain employs TRBV10-2 and TRBJ2-3; maybe TRBD2 (5 bases). This CDR3 has 14 amino acids. Germline V gene data show CDR1 as WSHSY and CDR2 as SAAADI. V was pared by 2 bases and J by 6 bases, with 12 bases between. The CDR3 sequence: CASSEPGRGDTQYF. CDR3 DNA: TGCGCCAGCAGTGAGCCCGGAAGAGGGGATACGCAGTATTTT.

V and J are TRBV7-2 and TRBJ2-1; D is possibly TRBD2 (5 bases). CDR1 is SGHTA and CDR2 is FQGNSA in the germline V gene. The germline V and J ends were trimmed by 5 bases and 6 bases, with 17 bases remaining between them. This CDR3 is 15 amino acids long. Written as DNA, the CDR3 is TGTGCCAGCAGCGATCCAAGTTCGGGATTCAATGAGCAGTTCTTC. Protein: CASSDPSSGFNEQFF. Full variable domain (remainder filled in from reference TRBV7-2 and TRBJ2-1): GAGVSQSPSNKVTEKGKDVELRCDPISGHTALYWYRQSLGQGLEFLIYFQGNSAPDKSGLPSDRFSAERTGGSVSTLTIQRTQQEDSAVYLCASSDPSSGFNEQFFGPGTRLTVL.

The genes are TRBV18 and TRBJ2-7, with 8 bases aligning to TRBD1. The CDR3 totals 12 residues. The germline CDR1 and CDR2 sequences are KGHSH and LQKENI. Trimming took 3 bases from V and 6 from J; bases not matched to a gene: 1. CDR3 nucleotide sequence: TGTGCCAGCTCACCGGACAGGGCCGAGCAGTACTTC. Amino acids: CASSPDRAEQYF. The full variable domain, in which reference TRBV18 and TRBJ2-7 provide the parts outside the CDR3, is NAGVMQNPRHLVRRRGQEARLRCSPMKGHSHVYWYRQLPEEGLKFMVYLQKENIIDESGMPKERFSAEFPKEGPSILRIQQVVRGDSAAYFCASSPDRAEQYFGPGTRLTVT.